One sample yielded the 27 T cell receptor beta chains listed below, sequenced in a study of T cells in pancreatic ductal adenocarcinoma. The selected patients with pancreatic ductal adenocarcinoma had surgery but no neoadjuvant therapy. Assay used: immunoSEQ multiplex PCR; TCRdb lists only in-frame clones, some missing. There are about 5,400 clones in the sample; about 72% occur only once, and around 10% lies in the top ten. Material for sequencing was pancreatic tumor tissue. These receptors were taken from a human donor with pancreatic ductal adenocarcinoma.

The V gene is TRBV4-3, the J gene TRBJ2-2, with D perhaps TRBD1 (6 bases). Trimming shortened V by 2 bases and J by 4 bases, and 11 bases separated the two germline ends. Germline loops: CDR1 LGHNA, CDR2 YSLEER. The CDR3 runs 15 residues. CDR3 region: CASSQLTGTTGELFF. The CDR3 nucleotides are TGCGCCAGCAGCCAACTCACAGGGACCACCGGGGAGCTGTTTTTT.

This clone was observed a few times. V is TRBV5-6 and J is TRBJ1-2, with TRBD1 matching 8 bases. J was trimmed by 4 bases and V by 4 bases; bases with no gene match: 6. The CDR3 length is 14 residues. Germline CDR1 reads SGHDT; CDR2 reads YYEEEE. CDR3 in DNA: TGTGCCAGCAGCGTCAGGGGGCGCGTCTATGGCTACACCTTC. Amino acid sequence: CASSVRGRVYGYTF.

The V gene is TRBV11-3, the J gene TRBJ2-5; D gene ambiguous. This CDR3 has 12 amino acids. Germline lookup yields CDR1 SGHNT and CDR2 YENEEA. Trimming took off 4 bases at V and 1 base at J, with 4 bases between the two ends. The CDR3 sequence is CASSSIQETQYF. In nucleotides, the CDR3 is TGTGCCAGCAGCTCAATCCAAGAGACCCAGTACTTC.

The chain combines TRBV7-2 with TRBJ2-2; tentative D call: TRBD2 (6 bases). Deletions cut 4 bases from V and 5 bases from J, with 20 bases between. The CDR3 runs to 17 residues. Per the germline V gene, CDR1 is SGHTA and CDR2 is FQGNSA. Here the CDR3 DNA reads TGTGCCAGCAGCTCCCCAAAGGCGGGGTTGAAGACCGGGGAGCTGTTTTTT. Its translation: CASSSPKAGLKTGELFF.

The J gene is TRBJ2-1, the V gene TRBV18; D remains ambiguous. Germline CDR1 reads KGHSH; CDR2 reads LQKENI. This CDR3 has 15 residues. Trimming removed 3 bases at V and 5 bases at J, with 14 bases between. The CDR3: CASSPLSARDNEQFF. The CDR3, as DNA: TGTGCCAGCTCACCTTTATCGGCCCGGGACAATGAGCAGTTCTTC.

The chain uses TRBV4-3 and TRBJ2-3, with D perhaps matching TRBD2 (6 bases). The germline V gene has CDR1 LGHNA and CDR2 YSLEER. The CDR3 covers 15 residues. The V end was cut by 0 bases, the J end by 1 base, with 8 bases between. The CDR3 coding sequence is TGCGCCAGCAGCCAAGACGGCGGGGGCACAGATACGCAGTATTTT. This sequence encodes CASSQDGGGTDTQYF.

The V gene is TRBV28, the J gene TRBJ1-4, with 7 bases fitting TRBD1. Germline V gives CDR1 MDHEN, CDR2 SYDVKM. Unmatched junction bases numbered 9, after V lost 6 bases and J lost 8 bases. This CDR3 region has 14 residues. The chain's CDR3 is CASRGTGEKEKLFF. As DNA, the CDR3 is TGTGCCAGCAGGGGAACAGGGGAAAAGGAAAAACTGTTTTTT.

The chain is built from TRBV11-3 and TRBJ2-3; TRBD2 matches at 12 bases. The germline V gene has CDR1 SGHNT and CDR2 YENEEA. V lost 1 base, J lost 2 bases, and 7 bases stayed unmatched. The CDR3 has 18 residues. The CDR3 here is CASSLGVTSGGYTDTQYF. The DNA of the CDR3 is TGTGCCAGCAGCTTAGGGGTGACTAGCGGGGGATACACAGATACGCAGTATTTT.

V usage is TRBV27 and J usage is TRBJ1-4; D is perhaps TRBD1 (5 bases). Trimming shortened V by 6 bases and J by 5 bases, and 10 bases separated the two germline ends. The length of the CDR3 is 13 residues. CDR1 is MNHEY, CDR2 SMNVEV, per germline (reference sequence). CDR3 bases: TGTGCCAGCAGAGACAGCCTCAATGAAAAACTGTTTTTT. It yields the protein CASRDSLNEKLFF. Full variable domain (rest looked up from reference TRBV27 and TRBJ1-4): EAQVTQNPRYLITVTGKKLTVTCSQNMNHEYMSWYRQDPGLGLRQIYYSMNVEVTDKGDVPEGYKVSRKEKRNFPLILESPSPNQTSLYFCASRDSLNEKLFFGSGTQLSVL.

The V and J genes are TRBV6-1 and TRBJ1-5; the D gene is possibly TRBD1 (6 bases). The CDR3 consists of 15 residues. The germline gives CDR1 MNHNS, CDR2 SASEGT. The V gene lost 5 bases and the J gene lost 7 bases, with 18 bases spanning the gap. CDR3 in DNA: TGTGCCAGCAGTATTGAAGCAGGGGCCGGACAGCCCCAGCATTTT. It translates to CASSIEAGAGQPQHF.

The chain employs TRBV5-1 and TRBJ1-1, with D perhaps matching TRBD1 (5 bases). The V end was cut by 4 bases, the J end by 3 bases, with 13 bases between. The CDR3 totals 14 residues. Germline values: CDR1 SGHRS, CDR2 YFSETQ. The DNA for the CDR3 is TGCGCCAGCAGCCCCGGGGGGGTAGACACTGAAGCTTTCTTT. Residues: CASSPGGVDTEAFF.

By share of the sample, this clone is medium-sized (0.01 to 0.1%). This CDR3 reads CASSLVPEASYGYTF. CDR3 DNA sequence: TGCGCCAGCAGCTTGGTCCCCGAGGCAAGCTATGGCTACACCTTC. J is TRBJ1-2 and V is TRBV5-1; D is unclear. Germline CDR1 is SGHRS and CDR2 is YFSETQ. The CDR3 covers 15 residues. Between the trimmed V and J ends, which lost 0 bases and 4 bases, there was a span of 13 bases.

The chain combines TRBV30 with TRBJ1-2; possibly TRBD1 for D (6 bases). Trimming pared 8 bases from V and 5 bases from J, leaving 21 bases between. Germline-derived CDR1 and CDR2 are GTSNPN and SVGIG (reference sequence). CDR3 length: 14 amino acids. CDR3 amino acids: CAGFYRDTRYGYTF. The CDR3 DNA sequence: TGTGCCGGGTTTTACCGGGACACCCGATATGGCTACACCTTC.

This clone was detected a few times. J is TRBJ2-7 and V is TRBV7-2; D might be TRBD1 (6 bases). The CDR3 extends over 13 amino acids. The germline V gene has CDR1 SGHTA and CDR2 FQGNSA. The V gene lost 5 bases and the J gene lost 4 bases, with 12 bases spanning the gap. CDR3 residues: CASSPTGFYEQYF. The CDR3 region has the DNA TGTGCCAGCAGCCCGACAGGTTTTTACGAGCAGTACTTC.

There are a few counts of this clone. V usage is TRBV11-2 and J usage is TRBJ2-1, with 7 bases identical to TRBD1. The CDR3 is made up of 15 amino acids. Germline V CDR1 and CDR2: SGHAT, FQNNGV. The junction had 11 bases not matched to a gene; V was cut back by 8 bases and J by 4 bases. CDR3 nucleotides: TGTGCCAGCGGGCTCCGGACAGGACCATACAATGAGCAGTTCTTC. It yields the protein CASGLRTGPYNEQFF.

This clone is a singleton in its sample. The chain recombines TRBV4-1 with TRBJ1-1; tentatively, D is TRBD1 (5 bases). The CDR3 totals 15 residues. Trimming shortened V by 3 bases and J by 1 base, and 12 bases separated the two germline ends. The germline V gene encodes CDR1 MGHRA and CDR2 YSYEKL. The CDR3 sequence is CASSQRDFGNTEAFF. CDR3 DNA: TGCGCCAGCAGCCAGCGGGACTTCGGGAACACTGAAGCTTTCTTT.

This chain's CDR3 is CATSRGGGSHTEAFF. DNA for the CDR3: TGTGCCACCAGCAGAGGAGGAGGGTCACACACTGAAGCTTTCTTT. The chain recombines TRBV15 with TRBJ1-1; D is unclear. CDR1 LNHNV and CDR2 YYDKDF come from the germline V gene (reference sequence). Trimming stripped 1 base from V and 3 bases from J, with 12 bases between. This CDR3 has 15 amino acids.

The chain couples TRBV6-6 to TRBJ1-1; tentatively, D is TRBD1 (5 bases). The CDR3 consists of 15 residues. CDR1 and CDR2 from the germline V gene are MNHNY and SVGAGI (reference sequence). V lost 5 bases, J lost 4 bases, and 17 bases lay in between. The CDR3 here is CASSSLGGGFTEAFF. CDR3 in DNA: TGTGCCAGCAGTAGTTTGGGGGGAGGTTTCACTGAAGCTTTCTTT.

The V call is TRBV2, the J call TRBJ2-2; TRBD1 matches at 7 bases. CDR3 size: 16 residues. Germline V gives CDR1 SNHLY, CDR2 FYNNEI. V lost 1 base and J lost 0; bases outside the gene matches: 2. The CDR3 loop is CASSEGQGSNTGELFF. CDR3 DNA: TGTGCCAGCAGTGAAGGACAGGGCTCGAACACCGGGGAGCTGTTTTTT.

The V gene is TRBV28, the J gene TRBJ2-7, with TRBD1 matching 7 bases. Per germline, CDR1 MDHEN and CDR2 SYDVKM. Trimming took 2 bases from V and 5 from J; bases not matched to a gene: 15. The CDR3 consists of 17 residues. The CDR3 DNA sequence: TGTGCCAGCAGTTTACGGCTAAGACAGGGCTCCCACCACGAGCAGTACTTC. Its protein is CASSLRLRQGSHHEQYF. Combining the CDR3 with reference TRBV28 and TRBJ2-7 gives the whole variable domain DVKVTQSSRYLVKRTGEKVFLECVQDMDHENMFWYRQDPGLGLRLIYFSYDVKMKEKGDIPEGYSVSREKKERFSLILESASTNQTSMYLCASSLRLRQGSHHEQYFGPGTRLTVT.

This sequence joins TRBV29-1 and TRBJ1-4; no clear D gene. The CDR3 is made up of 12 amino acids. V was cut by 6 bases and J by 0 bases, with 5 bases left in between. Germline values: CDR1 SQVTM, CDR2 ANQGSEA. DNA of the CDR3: TGCAGCGTCCAGGCAACTAATGAAAAACTGTTTTTT. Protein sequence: CSVQATNEKLFF.

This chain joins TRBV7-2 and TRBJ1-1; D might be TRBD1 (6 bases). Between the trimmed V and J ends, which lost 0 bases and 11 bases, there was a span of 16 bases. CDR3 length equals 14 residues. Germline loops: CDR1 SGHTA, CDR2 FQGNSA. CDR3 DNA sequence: TGTGCCAGCAGCTTAGCGAGTGCCACAGGGCTGGCTTTCTTT. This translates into CASSLASATGLAFF.

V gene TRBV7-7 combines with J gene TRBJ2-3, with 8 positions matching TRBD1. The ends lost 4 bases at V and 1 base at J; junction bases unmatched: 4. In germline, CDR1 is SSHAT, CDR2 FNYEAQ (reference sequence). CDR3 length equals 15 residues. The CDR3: CASSYGQGRTDTQYF. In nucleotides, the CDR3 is TGTGCCAGCAGCTACGGACAGGGCCGCACAGATACGCAGTATTTT.

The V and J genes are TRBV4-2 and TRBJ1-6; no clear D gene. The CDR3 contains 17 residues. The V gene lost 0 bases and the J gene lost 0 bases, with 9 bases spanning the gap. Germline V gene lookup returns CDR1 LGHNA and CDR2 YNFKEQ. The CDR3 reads CASSQDYQASYNSPLHF. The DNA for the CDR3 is TGTGCCAGCAGCCAAGATTACCAAGCCTCCTATAATTCACCCCTCCACTTT.

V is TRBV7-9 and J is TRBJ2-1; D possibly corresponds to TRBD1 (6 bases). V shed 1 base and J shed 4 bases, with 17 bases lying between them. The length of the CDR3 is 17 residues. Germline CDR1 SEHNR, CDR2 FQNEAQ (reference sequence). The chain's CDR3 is CASSLVSLRDKYNEQFF. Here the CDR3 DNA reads TGTGCCAGCAGCTTAGTTTCCCTCCGGGACAAATACAATGAGCAGTTCTTC. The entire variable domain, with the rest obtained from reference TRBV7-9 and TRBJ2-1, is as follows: DTGVSQNPRHKITKRGQNVTFRCDPISEHNRLYWYRQTLGQGPEFLTYFQNEAQLEKSRLLSDRFSAERPKGSFSTLEIQRTEQGDSAMYLCASSLVSLRDKYNEQFFGPGTRLTVL.

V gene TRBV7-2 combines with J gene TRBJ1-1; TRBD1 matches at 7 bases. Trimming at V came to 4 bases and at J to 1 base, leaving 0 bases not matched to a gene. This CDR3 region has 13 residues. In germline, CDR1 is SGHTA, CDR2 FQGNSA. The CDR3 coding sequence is TGTGCCAGCAGCTCAGGGGGGAACACTGAAGCTTTCTTT. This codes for CASSSGGNTEAFF.

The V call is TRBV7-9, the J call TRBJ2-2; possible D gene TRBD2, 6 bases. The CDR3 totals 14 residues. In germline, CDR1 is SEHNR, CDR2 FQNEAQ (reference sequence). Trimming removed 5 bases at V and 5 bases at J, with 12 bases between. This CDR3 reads CASSPGGATGELFF. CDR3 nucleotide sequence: TGTGCCAGCAGCCCTGGCGGGGCGACCGGGGAGCTGTTTTTT.